This T cell receptor beta chain emerged from a study of T-cell reconstitution after alpha-beta-depleted transplantation in children. Study-wide points: Newly generated T cells supplied most T-cell counts and diversity one year post-transplant. There were reportedly several hundred expanded graft clones from which alpha-beta T cells came about two months after transplant.

As for this clonotype: The antigen is not known.

Trimming took 6 bases from V and 6 from J, leaving 14 bases between them. Germline CDR1 and CDR2: SQVTM and ANQGSEA. CDR3 length: 13 amino acids. During its preparation, the TCRbeta library received unique molecular identifiers. TCRdb independently ran MiXCR on the PCR reads; one entry per CDR3 protein. The profile covers 250,000 to 300,000 distinct CDR3 sequences, with 10% appearing a single time and roughly 7.1% taken by the ten largest. The TCR sequence derives from a boy under two years old with acute myeloid leukemia, due to receive a stem cell transplant. Sample: PBMCs, taken before TCRalphabeta/CD19-depleted stem cell transplant. This chain connects TRBV29-1 to TRBJ2-2; the D gene is possibly TRBD2 (5 bases). The CDR3 DNA reads as TGCAGCGTGGAACCTGGACTGGCCGGGGAGCTGTTTTTT. It translates to CSVEPGLAGELFF.